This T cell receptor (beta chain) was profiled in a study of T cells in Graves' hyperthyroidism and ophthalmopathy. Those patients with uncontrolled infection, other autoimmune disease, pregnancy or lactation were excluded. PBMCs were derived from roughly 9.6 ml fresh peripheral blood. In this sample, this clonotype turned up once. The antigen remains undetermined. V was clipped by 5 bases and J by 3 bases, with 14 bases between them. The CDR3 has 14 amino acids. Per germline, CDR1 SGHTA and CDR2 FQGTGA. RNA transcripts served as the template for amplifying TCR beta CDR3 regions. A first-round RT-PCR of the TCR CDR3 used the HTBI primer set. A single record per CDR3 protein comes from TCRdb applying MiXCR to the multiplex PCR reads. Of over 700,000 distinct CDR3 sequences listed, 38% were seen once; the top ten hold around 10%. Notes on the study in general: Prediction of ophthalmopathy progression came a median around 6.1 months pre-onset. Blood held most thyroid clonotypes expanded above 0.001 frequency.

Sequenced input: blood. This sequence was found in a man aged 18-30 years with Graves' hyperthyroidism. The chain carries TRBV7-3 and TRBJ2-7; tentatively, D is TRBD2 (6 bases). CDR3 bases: TGTGCCAGCAGCGCTGGGCGGGGAGACTACGAGCAGTACTTC. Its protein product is CASSAGRGDYEQYF.